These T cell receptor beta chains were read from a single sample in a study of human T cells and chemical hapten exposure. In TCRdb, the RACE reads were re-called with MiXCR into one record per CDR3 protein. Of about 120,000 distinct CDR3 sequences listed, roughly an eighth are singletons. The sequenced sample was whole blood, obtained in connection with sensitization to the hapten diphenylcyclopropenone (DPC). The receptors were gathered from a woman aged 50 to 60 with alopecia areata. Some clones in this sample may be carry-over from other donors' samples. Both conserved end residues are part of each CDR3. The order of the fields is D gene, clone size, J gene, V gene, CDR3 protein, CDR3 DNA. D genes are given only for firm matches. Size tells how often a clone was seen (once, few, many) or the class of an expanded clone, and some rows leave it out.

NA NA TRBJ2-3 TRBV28 CASSLSQSDTQYF TGTGCCAGCAGTTTAAGTCAGTCAGATACGCAGTATTTT
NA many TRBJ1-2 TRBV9 CASRSSFPNYGYTF TGTGCCAGCAGGAGCAGCTTCCCTAACTATGGCTACACCTTC
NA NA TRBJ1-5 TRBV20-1 CSATPGLNQPQHF TGCAGTGCTACGCCAGGCCTGAATCAGCCCCAGCATTTT
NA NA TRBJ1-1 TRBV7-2 CASSLARRGRITEAFF TGTGCCAGCAGCTTAGCGCGCAGAGGGCGCATCACTGAAGCTTTCTTT
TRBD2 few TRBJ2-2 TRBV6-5 CASTSRLAGNTGELFF TGTGCCAGCACTTCTCGACTAGCGGGGAACACCGGGGAGCTGTTTTTT
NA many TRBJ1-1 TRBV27 CASSSYTEAFF TGTGCCAGCAGTTCTTACACTGAAGCTTTCTTT
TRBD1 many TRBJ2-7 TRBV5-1 CASSLFGQGYEQYF TGCGCCAGCAGCTTGTTTGGACAGGGCTACGAGCAGTACTTC
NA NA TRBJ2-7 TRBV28 CASSFLGTYEQYF TGTGCCAGCAGTTTTCTGGGAACCTACGAGCAGTACTTC
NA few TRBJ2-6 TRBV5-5 CASSLDVSSGANVLTF TGTGCCAGCAGCTTGGATGTCTCCTCTGGGGCCAACGTCCTGACTTTC
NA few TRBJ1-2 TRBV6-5 CASSYLTGVYGYTF TGTGCCAGCAGTTACCTGACAGGCGTGTATGGCTACACCTTC
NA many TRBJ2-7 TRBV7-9 CASSLVGTYEQYF TGTGCCAGCAGCTTAGTTGGGACCTACGAGCAGTACTTC
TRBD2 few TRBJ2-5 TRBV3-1 CASSSSGGARETQYF TGTGCCAGCAGCTCTAGCGGGGGGGCCCGAGAGACCCAGTACTTC
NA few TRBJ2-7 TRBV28 CASSSPQGTAYEQYF TGTGCCAGCAGTTCCCCACAGGGAACGGCCTACGAGCAGTACTTC
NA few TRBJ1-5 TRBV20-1 CSARGTSGNQPQHF TGCAGTGCTAGGGGGACTTCGGGCAATCAGCCCCAGCATTTT
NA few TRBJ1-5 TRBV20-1 CSAEGTQWQPQHF TGCAGTGCGGAAGGGACACAGTGGCAGCCCCAGCATTTT
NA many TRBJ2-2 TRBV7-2 CASRTLRGNTGELFF TGTGCCAGCAGGACATTGAGAGGCAACACCGGGGAGCTGTTTTTT
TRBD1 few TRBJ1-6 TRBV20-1 CSAYTGGLISSPLHF TGCAGTGCTTACACAGGGGGCCTCATTAGTTCACCCCTCCACTTT